This entry concerns a single T cell receptor (beta chain). Its antigen remains unidentified. Regarding time point: approximately 11-day in vitro stimulation with candidate neoantigen peptide 7. Each of several ELISpot-reactive candidate peptides was used for 10-day stimulation. Clone fold changes were calculated against an identical culture without peptide. The sample belongs to a study of PD-1 blockade in mismatch repair-deficient tumors. Findings and caveats of the study: Tumor-resident clones, often absent from pretreatment blood, expanded after pembrolizumab and then contracted. Three of seven peptides expanded clones, giving over a hundred unique blood TCRs.

Unmatched junction bases numbered 6, after V lost 0 bases and J lost 8 bases. CDR3 size: 15 residues. CDR1 SGHDT and CDR2 YYEEEE come from the germline V gene. Profiled with immunoSEQ multiplex PCR; TCRdb holds only in-frame clones, not every one. The sample has 7,000 to 9,000 clones, about 87% seen once; the top ten hold about an eighth. The sample here was cells cultured in vitro, taken from a patient treated with pembrolizumab. The chain has TRBV5-6 and TRBJ1-4, with 8 bases aligning to TRBD1. The clonotype originates from an adult with mismatch repair-deficient cancer. In DNA form, the CDR3 reads TGTGCCAGCAGCTTGGGCACAGGGGGGAGCGAAAAACTGTTTTTT. Residues: CASSLGTGGSEKLFF.